The entry below gives a single TCR beta chain sequence along with its context. Its antigen is undetermined. This entry comes from a study of human thymus T cells. Whole-study results and caveats: Thymic and blood repertoires appeared to carry a bias in their V and J gene usage. Among unrelated individuals, related research reported thymic repertoires that overlapped highly.

The repertoire was sequenced with immunoSEQ multiplex PCR; TCRdb's copy has only in-frame clones and lacks some. The sample contains some 80,000 clones, approximately 97% of which appear only once. The thymus was resected at corrective cardiac surgery. Healthy Finnish infants undergoing corrective surgery for congenital heart defects provided the donor material. The source of this sequence is a boy under three years old with a congenital heart defect but otherwise immunologically healthy. What was sequenced was thymus tissue.

CDR3 region: CASSPDRGSGNTGELFF. CDR3 bases: TGCGCCAGCAGCCCCGACAGGGGGTCAGGTAACACCGGGGAGCTGTTTTTT. This chain uses TRBV23-1 with TRBJ2-2; 9 positions agree with TRBD1. TRBV23-1 is an ORF, with its function uncertain. V was pared by 6 bases and J by 2 bases, with 10 bases of the junction left unmatched. The length of the CDR3 is 17 residues.